These T cell receptor beta chains were read from a single sample in a study of T cells after yellow fever vaccination. TCRdb reprocessed the 5' RACE reads with MiXCR, giving one entry per CDR3 protein. The sample has more than 350,000 distinct CDR3 sequences, around a tenth seen once. The specimen was PBMCs, collected on the day of the first yellow fever vaccination. The source is a man aged 18 to 29 who received the YFV17D yellow fever vaccine. Each CDR3 is given with its conserved first and last residue. Fields, in order: D gene, V gene, J gene, clone size, CDR3 protein, CDR3 DNA. A D gene is named only where the DNA matches it firmly. Size is omitted from some rows. Given values are once, few, many or a class for expanded clones.

D: .
V: TRBV4-1
J: TRBJ2-5
size: .
CDR3: CASSQEGTLAGQLQETQYF
DNA: TGCGCCAGCAGCCAAGAAGGAACCCTGGCAGGTCAACTCCAAGAGACCCAGTACTTC

D: .
V: TRBV4-1
J: TRBJ2-7
size: few
CDR3: CASSQDGYEQYF
DNA: TGCGCCAGCAGCCAAGATGGGTACGAGCAGTACTTC

D: .
V: TRBV7-2
J: TRBJ2-5
size: .
CDR3: CASSTSGTSGGTQYF
DNA: TGTGCCAGCAGCACCTCCGGGACATCTGGGGGGACCCAGTACTTC

D: TRBD1
V: TRBV7-2
J: TRBJ1-1
size: .
CDR3: CASSLEGAGAFF
DNA: TGTGCCAGCAGCTTAGAGGGGGCTGGGGCTTTCTTT

D: .
V: TRBV2
J: TRBJ1-2
size: few
CDR3: CASSREGDFANYGYTF
DNA: TGTGCCAGCAGTCGGGAGGGGGATTTCGCTAACTATGGCTACACCTTC

D: .
V: TRBV18
J: TRBJ1-1
size: once
CDR3: CASSPPGLNTEAYF
DNA: TGTGCCAGCTCACCACCTGGGCTGAACACTGAAGCTTACTTT

D: TRBD1
V: TRBV6-1
J: TRBJ2-2
size: few
CDR3: CASSGTGFIDTGELFF
DNA: TGTGCCAGCAGTGGGACAGGGTTCATCGACACCGGGGAGCTGTTTTTT

D: TRBD2
V: TRBV12-3/TRBV12-4
J: TRBJ2-2
size: .
CDR3: CASRSAGGSPGELFF
DNA: TGTGCCAGCAGATCAGCGGGGGGTTCTCCCGGGGAGCTGTTTTTT

D: .
V: TRBV4-3
J: TRBJ2-1
size: .
CDR3: CASSHRAAVGPYNEQFF
DNA: TGCGCCAGCAGCCATAGGGCGGCGGTGGGGCCCTACAATGAGCAGTTCTTC

D: .
V: TRBV12-3/TRBV12-4
J: TRBJ2-5
size: .
CDR3: CASSSSYQETQYF
DNA: TGTGCCAGCAGTTCTTCATACCAAGAGACCCAGTACTTC

D: .
V: TRBV4-2
J: TRBJ2-1
size: .
CDR3: CASSQVRGVGGLSVGEQFF
DNA: TGTGCCAGCAGCCAAGTGCGCGGGGTAGGGGGTCTCTCCGTTGGTGAGCAGTTCTTC

D: .
V: TRBV7-2
J: TRBJ2-5
size: few
CDR3: CASSLVQGRETQYF
DNA: TGTGCCAGCAGCTTAGTTCAGGGAAGAGAGACCCAGTACTTC

D: .
V: TRBV19
J: TRBJ2-6
size: .
CDR3: CASAFAGGANVLTF
DNA: TGTGCCAGCGCTTTTGCGGGAGGGGCCAACGTCCTGACTTTC

D: .
V: TRBV30
J: TRBJ1-1
size: .
CDR3: CAWSVETEAIGAFF
DNA: TGTGCCTGGAGTGTGGAGACAGAGGCGATTGGGGCTTTCTTT

D: .
V: TRBV9
J: TRBJ2-1
size: few
CDR3: CASIGGTNEQFF
DNA: TGTGCCAGCATAGGGGGGACCAATGAGCAGTTCTTC

D: .
V: TRBV12-3/TRBV12-4
J: TRBJ1-2
size: .
CDR3: CASSLEEGGYGYTF
DNA: TGTGCCAGCAGTTTAGAGGAGGGCGGCTATGGCTACACCTTC

D: TRBD1
V: TRBV12-3/TRBV12-4
J: TRBJ1-2
size: many
CDR3: CASGDSTNYGYTF
DNA: TGTGCCAGCGGGGACAGTACTAACTATGGCTACACCTTC

D: .
V: TRBV12-3/TRBV12-4
J: TRBJ2-5
size: .
CDR3: CASSLAGQGKEETQYF
DNA: TGTGCCAGCAGTTTAGCCGGCCAGGGGAAAGAAGAGACCCAGTACTTC

D: .
V: TRBV21-1
J: TRBJ2-5
size: few
CDR3: CASSKGGDRTGGETQYF
DNA: TGTGCCAGCAGCAAAGGGGGGGACCGGACAGGGGGAGAGACCCAGTACTTC

D: TRBD2
V: TRBV4-3
J: TRBJ2-1
size: .
CDR3: CASSQTSGGGDEQFF
DNA: TGCGCCAGCAGCCAGACTAGCGGGGGAGGGGATGAGCAGTTCTTC

D: TRBD1
V: TRBV7-2
J: TRBJ2-5
size: many
CDR3: CASSFKTGGSGETQYF
DNA: TGTGCCAGCAGCTTCAAGACAGGGGGCAGTGGAGAGACCCAGTACTTC

D: .
V: TRBV5-1
J: TRBJ2-3
size: few
CDR3: CASSLFVSESDTQYF
DNA: TGCGCCAGCAGCTTGTTTGTTAGCGAGTCAGATACGCAGTATTTT

D: .
V: TRBV11-2
J: TRBJ2-4
size: few
CDR3: CASSIAGRLIQYF
DNA: TGTGCCAGCAGCATAGCCGGGCGTCTCATTCAGTACTTC

D: .
V: TRBV20-1
J: TRBJ2-2
size: .
CDR3: CSARLLIRGTGELFF
DNA: TGCAGTGCTAGACTCTTGATCAGGGGAACCGGGGAGCTGTTTTTT

D: TRBD1
V: TRBV4-2
J: TRBJ1-5
size: few
CDR3: CASSPGTGGPQPQHF
DNA: TGTGCCAGCAGCCCGGGGACAGGGGGCCCTCAGCCCCAGCATTTT

D: .
V: TRBV7-6
J: TRBJ2-2
size: few
CDR3: CASSPSLNPGELFF
DNA: TGTGCCAGCAGCCCCAGTTTGAACCCCGGGGAGCTGTTTTTT

D: .
V: TRBV27
J: TRBJ2-4
size: few
CDR3: CASSFGRTNIQYF
DNA: TGTGCCAGCAGTTTCGGCAGGACGAACATTCAGTACTTC

D: TRBD2
V: TRBV20-1
J: TRBJ2-1
size: .
CDR3: CSASPGLAGTFIHSYNEQFF
DNA: TGCAGTGCTAGCCCGGGACTAGCGGGGACCTTTATTCACTCCTACAATGAGCAGTTCTTC

D: .
V: TRBV13
J: TRBJ1-1
size: few
CDR3: CASSSRVSAEAFF
DNA: TGTGCCAGCAGCTCCAGGGTTTCGGCTGAAGCTTTCTTT

D: .
V: TRBV11-2
J: TRBJ1-5
size: .
CDR3: CASSLEYRSGTWGIYSNQPQHF
DNA: TGTGCCAGCAGCTTAGAGTATCGTAGCGGGACCTGGGGTATATATAGCAATCAGCCCCAGCATTTT

D: TRBD1
V: TRBV27
J: TRBJ2-7
size: few
CDR3: CASSFGGQGSEQYF
DNA: TGTGCCAGCAGTTTTGGGGGACAGGGCTCCGAGCAGTACTTC

D: .
V: TRBV4-3
J: TRBJ2-1
size: .
CDR3: CASSQNFLANMYNEQFF
DNA: TGCGCCAGCAGCCAAAATTTTTTAGCGAACATGTACAATGAGCAGTTCTTC

D: .
V: TRBV29-1
J: TRBJ1-1
size: few
CDR3: CSVGFGGTHAFF
DNA: TGCAGCGTGGGATTCGGGGGGACGCACGCTTTCTTT

D: .
V: TRBV7-2
J: TRBJ2-3
size: few
CDR3: CASSYWIDTQYF
DNA: TGTGCCAGCAGCTACTGGATAGATACGCAGTATTTT

D: TRBD1
V: TRBV4-3
J: TRBJ2-7
size: few
CDR3: CASAYGRGPSYEQYF
DNA: TGCGCCAGCGCGTATGGAAGGGGGCCGAGCTACGAGCAGTACTTC

D: .
V: TRBV28
J: TRBJ1-2
size: few
CDR3: CASSYGGIYGYTF
DNA: TGTGCCAGCAGTTACGGCGGGATCTATGGCTACACCTTC

D: .
V: TRBV7-2
J: TRBJ2-1
size: .
CDR3: CASSLGLVEQFF
DNA: TGTGCCAGCAGCTTAGGGCTTGTTGAGCAGTTCTTC

D: TRBD1
V: TRBV6-2/TRBV6-3
J: TRBJ1-1
size: .
CDR3: CASRLLGRNRQGDFFETEAFF
DNA: TGTGCCAGCAGACTACTCGGGAGGAATAGACAGGGGGACTTCTTTGAGACTGAAGCTTTCTTT

D: .
V: TRBV12-3/TRBV12-4
J: TRBJ2-1
size: many
CDR3: CASSPDYNEQFF
DNA: TGTGCCAGCAGCCCCGACTACAATGAGCAGTTCTTC

D: .
V: TRBV5-1
J: TRBJ1-3
size: few
CDR3: CASSLAMASGNTIYF
DNA: TGCGCCAGCAGCTTGGCCATGGCTTCTGGAAACACCATATATTTT

D: .
V: TRBV6-1
J: TRBJ1-1
size: .
CDR3: CASSEEVHLNTEAFF
DNA: TGTGCCAGCAGTGAAGAGGTCCATCTGAACACTGAAGCTTTCTTT

D: .
V: TRBV5-1
J: TRBJ2-1
size: .
CDR3: CASSPTGTYNEQFF
DNA: TGCGCCAGCAGCCCGACGGGGACTTACAATGAGCAGTTCTTC

D: .
V: TRBV4-1
J: TRBJ1-5
size: few
CDR3: CASSQDLGGQPQHF
DNA: TGCGCCAGCAGCCAAGATCTGGGAGGGCAGCCCCAGCATTTT

D: .
V: TRBV7-9
J: TRBJ1-4
size: .
CDR3: CASSHREAVKLFF
DNA: TGTGCCAGCAGCCACAGGGAGGCGGTAAAACTGTTTTTT

D: TRBD2
V: TRBV20-1
J: TRBJ2-5
size: few
CDR3: CSANAPGLAGGPMETQYF
DNA: TGCAGTGCTAACGCACCGGGACTAGCGGGGGGGCCGATGGAGACCCAGTACTTC

D: .
V: TRBV12-3/TRBV12-4
J: TRBJ2-1
size: once
CDR3: CASSGGQGTSSYNEQFF
DNA: TGTGCCAGCAGTGGGGGACAAGGGACGAGCTCCTACAATGAGCAGTTCTTC

D: TRBD2
V: TRBV7-2
J: TRBJ2-5
size: few
CDR3: CASSFGLAGGQETQYF
DNA: TGTGCCAGCAGCTTTGGACTAGCGGGGGGCCAAGAGACCCAGTACTTC

D: .
V: TRBV7-6
J: TRBJ1-6
size: few
CDR3: CASSLTSSYNSPLHF
DNA: TGTGCCAGCAGCCTAACGAGCTCCTATAATTCACCCCTCCACTTT

D: .
V: TRBV10-3
J: TRBJ1-2
size: .
CDR3: CAISRRSQGTDGYTF
DNA: TGTGCCATCAGTCGGAGGTCACAGGGAACGGATGGCTACACCTTC

D: TRBD1
V: TRBV28
J: TRBJ1-1
size: few
CDR3: CASSSLGQGENTEAFF
DNA: TGTGCCAGCAGTAGCCTGGGACAGGGTGAGAACACTGAAGCTTTCTTT

D: .
V: TRBV7-2
J: TRBJ1-1
size: .
CDR3: CASSLLRTEAFF
DNA: TGTGCCAGCAGCTTATTGAGGACTGAAGCTTTCTTT

D: .
V: TRBV24-1
J: TRBJ2-3
size: few
CDR3: CATSDVGTDTQYF
DNA: TGTGCCACCAGTGATGTCGGAACAGATACGCAGTATTTT

D: .
V: TRBV15
J: TRBJ1-2
size: .
CDR3: CATSRGGLGSYGYTF
DNA: TGTGCCACCAGCAGAGGGGGTCTAGGGTCCTATGGCTACACCTTC